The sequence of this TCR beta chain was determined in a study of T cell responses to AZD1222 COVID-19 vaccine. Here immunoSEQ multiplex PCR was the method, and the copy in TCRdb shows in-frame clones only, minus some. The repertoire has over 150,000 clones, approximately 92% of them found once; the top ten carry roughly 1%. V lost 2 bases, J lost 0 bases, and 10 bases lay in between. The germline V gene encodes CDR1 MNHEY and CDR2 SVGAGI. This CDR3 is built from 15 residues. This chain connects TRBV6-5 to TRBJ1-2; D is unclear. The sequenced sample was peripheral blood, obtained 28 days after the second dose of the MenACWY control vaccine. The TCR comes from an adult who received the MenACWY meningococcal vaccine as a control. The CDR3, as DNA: TGTGCCAGCAGTTACGAGGGCACCTCTAACTATGGCTACACCTTC. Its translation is CASSYEGTSNYGYTF.